The entry below describes one TCR beta chain. Its antigen remains unidentified. TCRdb reprocessed the 5' RACE reads; each CDR3 protein has one entry and no DNA is given. The ten most abundant clones cover roughly 7.7% of a sample with about 200,000 distinct CDR3 sequences. Someone took an approximately 2.5 ml blood sample from each of the donors. This sample was included in a study of monozygotic twins with inflammatory bowel disease. Study observations and caveats: By inverse Simpson index, TCRbeta diversity was lower in IBD patients than in healthy co-twins. Especially where disease activity was present, IBD patients had fewer clonotypes in common with others than healthy twins did.

Sample: blood. The TCR originated in a human donor with ulcerative colitis or Crohn's disease, or a healthy co-twin of an affected twin (not recorded which).

The chain's CDR3 is CASSLAAGTARQQYF. The rearrangement joins TRBV7-8 to TRBJ2-7; TCRdb returns TRBD2, unconfirmable since there is no DNA. This CDR3 comprises 15 residues. CDR1 is SGHVS, CDR2 FQNEAQ, per germline.